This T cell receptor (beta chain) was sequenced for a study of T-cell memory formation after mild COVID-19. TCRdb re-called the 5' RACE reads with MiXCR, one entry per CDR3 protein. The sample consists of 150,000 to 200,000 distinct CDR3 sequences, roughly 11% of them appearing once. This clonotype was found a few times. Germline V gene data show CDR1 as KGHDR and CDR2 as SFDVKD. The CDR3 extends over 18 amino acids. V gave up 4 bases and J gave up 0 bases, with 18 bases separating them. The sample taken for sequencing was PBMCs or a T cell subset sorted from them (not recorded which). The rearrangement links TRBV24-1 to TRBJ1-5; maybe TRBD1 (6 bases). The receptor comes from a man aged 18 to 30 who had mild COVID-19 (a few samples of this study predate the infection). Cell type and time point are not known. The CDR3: CATSETTGTSYSNQPQHF. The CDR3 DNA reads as TGTGCCACCAGTGAAACTACCGGGACATCTTATAGCAATCAGCCCCAGCATTTT.